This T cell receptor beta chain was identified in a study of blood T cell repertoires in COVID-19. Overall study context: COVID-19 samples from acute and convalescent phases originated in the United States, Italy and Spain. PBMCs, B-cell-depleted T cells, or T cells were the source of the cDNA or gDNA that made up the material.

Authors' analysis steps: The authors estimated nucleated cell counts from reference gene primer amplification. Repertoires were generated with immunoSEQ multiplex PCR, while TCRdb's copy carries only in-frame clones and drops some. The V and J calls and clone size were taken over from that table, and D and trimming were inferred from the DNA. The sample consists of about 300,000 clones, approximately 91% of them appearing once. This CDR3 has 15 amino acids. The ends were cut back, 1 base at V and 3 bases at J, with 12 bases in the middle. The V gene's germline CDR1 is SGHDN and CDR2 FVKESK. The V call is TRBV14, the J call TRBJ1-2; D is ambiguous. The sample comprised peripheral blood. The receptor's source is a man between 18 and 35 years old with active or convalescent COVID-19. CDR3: CASSQGRALYYGYTF. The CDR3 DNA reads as TGTGCCAGCAGCCAAGGGCGGGCACTATACTATGGCTACACCTTC.